Ten or more counts support the clone carrying this T cell receptor beta chain. What it binds is unknown. A second roughly 6 to 11 cycle PCR used barcoded and J-beta primers. TCRdb analysed the 5' RACE reads with MiXCR anew, one entry per CDR3 protein. The data show around 1,700,000 distinct CDR3 sequences, roughly 30% seen once. This sample was taken from a study of blood T cells in healthy people across ages. Study conclusions and caveats: Researchers judged that diversity estimates from one million T cells fell short of true values.

The CDR3 has 14 residues. Germline V lookup: CDR1 SQVTM, CDR2 ANQGSEA. The V and J ends lost 7 bases and 2 bases, in that order; junction bases with no gene match: 8. This chain links TRBV29-1 with TRBJ2-7, with TRBD1 identical over 10 bases. Sequencing was carried out using blood. The receptor comes from a woman younger than 45 in good health. Here the CDR3 DNA reads TGCAGCGCACGGGCCGGGACAGGGGCCTACGAGCAGTACTTC. As protein: CSARAGTGAYEQYF.